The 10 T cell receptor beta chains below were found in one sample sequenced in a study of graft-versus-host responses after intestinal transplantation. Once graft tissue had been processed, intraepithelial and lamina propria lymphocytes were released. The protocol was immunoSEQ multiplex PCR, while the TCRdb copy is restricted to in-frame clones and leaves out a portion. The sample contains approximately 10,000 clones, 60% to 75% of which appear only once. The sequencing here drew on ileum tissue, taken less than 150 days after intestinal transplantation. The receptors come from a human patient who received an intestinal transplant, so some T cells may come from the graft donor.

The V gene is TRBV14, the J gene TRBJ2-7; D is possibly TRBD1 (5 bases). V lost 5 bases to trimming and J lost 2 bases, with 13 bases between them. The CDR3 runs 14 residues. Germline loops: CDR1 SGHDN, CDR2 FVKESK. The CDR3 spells CASSWGPPPYEQYF. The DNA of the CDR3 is TGTGCCAGCAGCTGGGGCCCCCCTCCCTACGAGCAGTACTTC.

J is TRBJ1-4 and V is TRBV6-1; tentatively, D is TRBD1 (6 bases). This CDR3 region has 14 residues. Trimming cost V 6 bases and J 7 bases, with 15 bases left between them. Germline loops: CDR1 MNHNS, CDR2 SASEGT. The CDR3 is CASRRDTVFEKLFF. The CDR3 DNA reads TGTGCCAGCAGACGGGACACCGTTTTTGAAAAACTGTTTTTT.

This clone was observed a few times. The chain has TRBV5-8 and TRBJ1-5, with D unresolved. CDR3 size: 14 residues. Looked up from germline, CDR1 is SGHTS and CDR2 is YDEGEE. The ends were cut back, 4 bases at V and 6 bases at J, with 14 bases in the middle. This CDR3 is CASSLRGGSQPQHF. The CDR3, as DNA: TGTGCCAGCAGCCTCCGGGGAGGGAGTCAGCCCCAGCATTTT.

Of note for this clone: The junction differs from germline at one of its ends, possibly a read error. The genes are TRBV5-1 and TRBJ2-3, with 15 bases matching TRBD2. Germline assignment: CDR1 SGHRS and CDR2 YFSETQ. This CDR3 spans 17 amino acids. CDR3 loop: CASSSGGLAGGTDTQYF. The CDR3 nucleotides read TGCGCCAGCAGCTCAGGGGGACTAGCGGGAGGCACCGATACGCAGTATTTT. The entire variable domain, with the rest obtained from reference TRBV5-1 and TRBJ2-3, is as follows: KAGVTQTPRYLIKTRGQQVTLSCSPISGHRSVSWYQQTPGQGLQFLFEYFSETQRNKGNFPGRFSGRQFSNSRSEMNVSTLELGDSALYLCASSSGGLAGGTDTQYFGPGTRLTVL.

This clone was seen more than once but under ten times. CDR3 sequence (DNA): TGTGCCAGCAGCCAAGACAGCTACTCTGGGGCCAACGTCCTGACTTTC. This encodes CASSQDSYSGANVLTF. V is TRBV5-5 and J is TRBJ2-6, with D possibly matching TRBD1 (5 bases). V gave up 4 bases and J gave up 0 bases, with 11 bases separating them. The CDR3 has 16 residues. The V gene's germline CDR1 is SGHKS and CDR2 YYEKEE (reference sequence).

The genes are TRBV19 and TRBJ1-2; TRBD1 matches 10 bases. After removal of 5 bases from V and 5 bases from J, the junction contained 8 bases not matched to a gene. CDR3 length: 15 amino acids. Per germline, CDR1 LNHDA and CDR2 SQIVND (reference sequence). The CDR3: CASSARQGATYGYTF. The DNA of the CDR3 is TGTGCCAGTAGTGCGCGACAGGGGGCGACTTATGGCTACACCTTC.

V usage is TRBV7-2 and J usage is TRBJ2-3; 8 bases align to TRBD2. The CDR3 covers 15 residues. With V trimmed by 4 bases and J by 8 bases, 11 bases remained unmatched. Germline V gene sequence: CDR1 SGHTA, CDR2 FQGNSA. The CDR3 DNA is TGTGCCAGCAGCTCCGCCGGGGGGGAATTTGGTACGCAGTATTTT. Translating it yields CASSSAGGEFGTQYF.

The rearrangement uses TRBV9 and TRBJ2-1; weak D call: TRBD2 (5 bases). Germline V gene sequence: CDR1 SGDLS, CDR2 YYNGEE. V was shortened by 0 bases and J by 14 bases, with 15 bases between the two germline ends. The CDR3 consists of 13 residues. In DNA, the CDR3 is TGTGCCAGCAGCGTAGTCCCCCTCTCCGGGGAGTTCTTC. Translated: CASSVVPLSGEFF.

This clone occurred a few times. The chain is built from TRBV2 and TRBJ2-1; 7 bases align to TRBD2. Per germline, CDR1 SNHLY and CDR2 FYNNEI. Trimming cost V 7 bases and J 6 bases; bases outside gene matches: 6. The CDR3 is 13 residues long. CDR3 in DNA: TGTGCCAGCAACGGGGGGAAGGGCAATGAGCAGTTCTTC. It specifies CASNGGKGNEQFF.

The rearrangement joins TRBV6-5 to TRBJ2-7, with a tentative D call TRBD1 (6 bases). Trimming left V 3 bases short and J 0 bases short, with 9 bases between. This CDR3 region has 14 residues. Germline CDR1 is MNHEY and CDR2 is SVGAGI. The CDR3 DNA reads TGTGCCAGCAGTTATGGACAGTCCTCCTACGAGCAGTACTTC. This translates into CASSYGQSSYEQYF.